Below are 24 T cell receptor beta chains sequenced from a single sample in a study of response to subunit inactivated influenza vaccine. TCRdb used MiXCR to reprocess the RT-PCR reads, holding one entry per CDR3 protein. The top ten hold about a tenth of the sample, which has under 950,000 distinct CDR3 sequences, approximately 22% seen once. Sample: PBMCs from blood, taken around 5 days after vaccination. The receptors here all came from a man aged 50 to 60 who received an inactivated influenza vaccine.

This clonotype was observed at least ten times. CDR3 region: CASSPGRDQPQHF. The CDR3 region has the DNA TGCGCCAGCAGCCCCGGACGTGATCAGCCCCAGCATTTT. This rearrangement joins TRBV5-1 to TRBJ1-5; D unclear. Trimming pared 4 bases from V and 5 bases from J, leaving 10 bases between. Germline CDR1 is SGHRS and CDR2 is YFSETQ. The CDR3 loop spans 13 amino acids.

V and J are TRBV27 and TRBJ2-6, with 8 bases lining up with TRBD2. V shed 5 bases, J shed 3 bases, and the junction held 12 bases outside the gene matches. This CDR3 has 18 residues. Per the germline V gene, CDR1 is MNHEY and CDR2 is SMNVEV (reference sequence). In DNA, the CDR3 is TGTGCCAGCAGTCCGATCCCCAGCGGGAGTGGTGGGGCCAACGTCCTGACTTTC. Its protein product is CASSPIPSGSGGANVLTF.

In this sample, this clonotype turned up a few times. This rearrangement joins TRBV7-2 to TRBJ2-7; 11 bases fit TRBD1. Germline CDR1 is SGHTA and CDR2 is FQGNSA. This CDR3 has 15 amino acids. V was clipped by 5 bases and J by 4 bases; unmatched bases: 7. The CDR3 reads CASSQDRGLNYEQYF. The CDR3 DNA reads TGTGCCAGCAGCCAGGACAGGGGGCTGAATTACGAGCAGTACTTC.

J is TRBJ2-1 and V is TRBV14, with 10 positions matching TRBD1. The CDR3 sequence is 13 residues long. J lost 14 bases, V lost 0 bases, and 4 bases had no gene match. Germline V gene data show CDR1 as SGHDN and CDR2 as FVKESK. The DNA of the CDR3 is TGTGCCAGCAGCCAAGATCGGGGGACAGGGGAGTTCTTC. Its protein is CASSQDRGTGEFF.

The rearrangement uses TRBV6-5 and TRBJ2-7; D may be TRBD1 or TRBD2 (5 bases each). Trimming removed 0 bases at V and 3 bases at J, with 6 bases between. This CDR3 is 13 amino acids long. Germline V lookup: CDR1 MNHEY, CDR2 SVGAGI. The CDR3 sequence: CASSYSGDYEQYF. The CDR3 nucleotides read TGTGCCAGCAGTTACTCGGGGGACTACGAGCAGTACTTC.

The chain has TRBV30 and TRBJ2-2, with D possibly being TRBD1 or TRBD2 (6 bases each). The CDR3 extends over 14 amino acids. Germline CDR1 and CDR2: GTSNPN and SVGIG (reference sequence). V was shortened by 2 bases and J by 4 bases, with 11 bases between the two germline ends. For the CDR3, the DNA is TGTGCCTGGAGTAAAAGGGGGGCCACCGGGGAGCTGTTTTTT. The encoded protein is CAWSKRGATGELFF.

This clonotype has more than one count but fewer than ten. The rearrangement links TRBV6-2 or TRBV6-3 to TRBJ2-1; 11 bases map to TRBD2. Per the germline V gene, CDR1 is MNHEY and CDR2 is SVGEGT. J lost 6 bases, V lost 6 bases, and 7 bases had no gene match. The CDR3 is made up of 15 amino acids. The CDR3 region has the DNA TGTGCCAGCAGCCGTACTAGCGGGGGAACCAATGAGCAGTTCTTC. As protein: CASSRTSGGTNEQFF.

This clonotype has a handful of counts. The chain uses TRBV5-1 and TRBJ2-7, with a tentative D call TRBD1 (6 bases). In germline, CDR1 is SGHRS, CDR2 YFSETQ. V was clipped by 1 base and J by 4 bases, with 12 bases between them. The CDR3 runs 14 residues. The CDR3 reads CASSLNRDGYEQYF. The CDR3 coding sequence is TGCGCCAGCAGCTTGAACAGGGATGGGTACGAGCAGTACTTC.

This clonotype has more than one count but fewer than ten. The J gene is TRBJ2-6, the V gene TRBV28; 10 bases fit TRBD1. CDR3 size: 16 residues. Per germline, CDR1 MDHEN and CDR2 SYDVKM. Trimming took 6 bases from V and 1 from J; bases not matched to a gene: 3. In DNA, the CDR3 is TGTGCCAGCAGGAAGGACAGGGGGTCTGGGGCCAACGTCCTGACTTTC. Translated, it gives CASRKDRGSGANVLTF.

This clonotype has just a few counts. The V gene is TRBV20-1, the J gene TRBJ1-1; the match to TRBD1 covers 7 bases. The CDR3 is made up of 13 amino acids. Germline loops: CDR1 DFQATT, CDR2 SNEGSKA (reference sequence). The CDR3 bases are TGCAGGCTAATCGACAGGGTTAACACTGAAGCTTTCTTT. Translated: CRLIDRVNTEAFF.

The V gene is TRBV6-5, the J gene TRBJ1-1; D is unresolved. The CDR3 totals 13 residues. Looked up from germline, CDR1 is MNHEY and CDR2 is SVGAGI. The V end was cut by 4 bases, the J end by 5 bases, with 11 bases between. The CDR3 region is CASSSPSGTEAFF. For the CDR3, the DNA is TGTGCCAGCAGTTCCCCCAGCGGGACTGAAGCTTTCTTT.

In its sample, this clonotype was seen many times. Here the CDR3 reads CATSRDQNNEQFF. The CDR3 bases are TGTGCCACCAGCAGAGATCAGAACAATGAGCAGTTCTTC. This chain connects TRBV15 to TRBJ2-1; D ambiguous. The CDR3 totals 13 residues. Germline CDR1 LNHNV, CDR2 YYDKDF (reference sequence). The V end was cut by 0 bases, the J end by 5 bases, with 5 bases between. Drawing the rest from reference TRBV15 and TRBJ2-1, the complete variable domain is DAMVIQNPRYQVTQFGKPVTLSCSQTLNHNVMYWYQQKSSQAPKLLFHYYDKDFNNEADTPDNFQSRRPNTSFCFLDIRSPGLGDTAMYLCATSRDQNNEQFFGPGTRLTVL.

This clonotype was detected only a few times. The chain has TRBV20-1 and TRBJ1-1; D may be TRBD1 (6 bases). CDR1 and CDR2 (germline): DFQATT, SNEGSKA (reference sequence). This CDR3 has 15 amino acids. Trimming shortened V by 3 bases and J by 0 bases, and 14 bases separated the two germline ends. CDR3 sequence: CSASGLGTMNTEAFF. The CDR3 coding sequence is TGCAGTGCTAGCGGGTTGGGGACAATGAACACTGAAGCTTTCTTT.

This clonotype was recorded many times. The V and J genes are TRBV4-3 and TRBJ2-1, with 8 bases fitting TRBD2. This CDR3 is built from 16 residues. The junction had 3 bases not matched to a gene; V was cut back by 1 base and J by 1 base. Germline CDR1 reads LGHNA; CDR2 reads YSLEER. The DNA of the CDR3 is TGCGCCAGCAGCCAAGGACTAGCGAGGTCCTACAATGAGCAGTTCTTC. Its translation is CASSQGLARSYNEQFF.

Many counts were recorded for this clonotype. The chain couples TRBV5-1 to TRBJ1-2, with TRBD1 matching over 7 bases. Trimming removed 3 bases from V and 7 bases from J; junction bases left unmatched: 12. This CDR3 region has 15 residues. Germline V lookup: CDR1 SGHRS, CDR2 YFSETQ. The CDR3 DNA is TGCGCCAGCAGCTCTGCCTTGGGACAGTTGGCTGGCTACACCTTC. Amino acid sequence: CASSSALGQLAGYTF.

This clonotype was counted only a few times. The V gene is TRBV7-2, the J gene TRBJ2-1, with 9 bases fitting TRBD2. Germline assignment: CDR1 SGHTA and CDR2 FQGNSA. The CDR3 is made up of 16 amino acids. Losses at the gene ends were 1 base for V and 5 bases for J; bases not matched to a gene: 6. In DNA form, the CDR3 reads TGTGCCAGCAGCTTAGAGGGGCTAGCGGGAAACAATGAGCAGTTCTTC. Its translation: CASSLEGLAGNNEQFF.

The CDR3 region has the DNA TGTGCCAGCAGCTCTAGCGCGGTAGCGGGAGCCGGGGAGCTGTTTTTT. Residues: CASSSSAVAGAGELFF. The V gene is TRBV9, the J gene TRBJ2-2, with 9 bases aligning to TRBD2. The V gene end was trimmed by 4 bases and the J gene end by 6 bases; junction bases not matched to a gene: 10. The CDR3 consists of 16 residues. Germline CDR1 and CDR2: SGDLS and YYNGEE. Full variable domain (outside the CDR3, taken from reference TRBV9 and TRBJ2-2): DSGVTQTPKHLITATGQRVTLRCSPRSGDLSVYWYQQSLDQGLQFLIQYYNGEERAKGNILERFSAQQFPDLHSELNLSSLELGDSALYFCASSSSAVAGAGELFFGEGSRLTVL.

The CDR3 coding sequence is TGTGCCAGCAGTCGCTGGACAGGGTTTACTGAAGCTTTCTTT. It translates to CASSRWTGFTEAFF. V gene TRBV12-3 or TRBV12-4 combines with J gene TRBJ1-1; the match to TRBD1 covers 8 bases. The CDR3 loop spans 14 amino acids. Unmatched junction bases numbered 7, after V lost 5 bases and J lost 5 bases.

The genes are TRBV4-1 and TRBJ2-7, with D unclear. V lost 1 base and J 3 bases, leaving 7 bases between the germline ends. This CDR3 region has 13 residues. CDR1 and CDR2 from the germline V gene are MGHRA and YSYEKL. CDR3 region: CASSQVQNYEQYF. Written as DNA, the CDR3 is TGCGCCAGCAGCCAAGTTCAGAACTACGAGCAGTACTTC.

This clonotype turned up a few times. The rearrangement uses TRBV29-1 and TRBJ2-2, with D unclear. CDR1 and CDR2 (germline): SQVTM, ANQGSEA. V lost 7 bases and J 4 bases, leaving 13 bases between the germline ends. CDR3 length equals 13 residues. The CDR3 nucleotides are TGCAGCGCCCGAAGGAGTCCCACCGGGGAGCTGTTTTTT. Its translation is CSARRSPTGELFF.

This clonotype has a handful of counts. The V call is TRBV7-3, the J call TRBJ2-2, with unresolved D. Per germline, CDR1 SGHTA and CDR2 FQGTGA. V lost 2 bases, J lost 3 bases, and 7 bases lay in between. CDR3 length: 14 amino acids. CDR3 sequence reads: CASSLRPYTGELFF. CDR3 DNA sequence: TGTGCCAGCAGCTTACGGCCCTACACCGGGGAGCTGTTTTTT.

This clonotype showed up just a few times. The chain combines TRBV5-1 with TRBJ2-7; 8 nucleotides align to TRBD2. The germline CDR1 and CDR2 sequences are SGHRS and YFSETQ. The CDR3 extends over 14 amino acids. V was pared by 4 bases and J by 3 bases, with 6 bases of the junction left unmatched. CDR3 loop: CASSGSGGNYEQYF. CDR3 coding DNA: TGCGCCAGCAGCGGCAGCGGGGGAAACTACGAGCAGTACTTC.

The chain couples TRBV24-1 to TRBJ2-7, with unresolved D. This CDR3 has 15 amino acids. Germline V gene data show CDR1 as KGHDR and CDR2 as SFDVKD. The V end lost 5 bases, the J end lost 0 bases, and 13 bases lay between the germline ends. For the CDR3, the DNA is TGTGCCACCAGTGTCCAAGGCCGGGTCTCCTACGAGCAGTACTTC. It is translated as CATSVQGRVSYEQYF.

This chain joins TRBV12-3 or TRBV12-4 and TRBJ2-3; TRBD2 matches at 9 bases. V dropped 7 bases and J dropped 7; count of bases not matched to a gene: 9. The CDR3 length is 14 residues. In DNA, the CDR3 is TGTGCCAGCAAGCGGGGGGCTAGCGGGAATACGCAGTATTTT. It specifies CASKRGASGNTQYF.